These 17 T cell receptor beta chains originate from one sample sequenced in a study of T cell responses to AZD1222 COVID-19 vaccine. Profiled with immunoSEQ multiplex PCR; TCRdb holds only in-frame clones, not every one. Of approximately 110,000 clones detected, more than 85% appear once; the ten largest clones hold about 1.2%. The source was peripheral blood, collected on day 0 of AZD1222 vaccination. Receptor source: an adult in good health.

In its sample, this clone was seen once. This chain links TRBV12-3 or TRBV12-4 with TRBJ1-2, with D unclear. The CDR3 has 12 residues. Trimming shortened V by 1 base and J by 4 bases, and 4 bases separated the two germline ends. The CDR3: CASSLVGYGYTF. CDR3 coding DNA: TGTGCCAGCAGTTTAGTGGGCTATGGCTACACCTTC.

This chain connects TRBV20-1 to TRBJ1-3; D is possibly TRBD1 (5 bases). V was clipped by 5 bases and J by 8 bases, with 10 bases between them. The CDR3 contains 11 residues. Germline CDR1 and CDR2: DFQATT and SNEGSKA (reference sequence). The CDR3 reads CSASGLDTIYF. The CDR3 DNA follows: TGCAGTGCTTCAGGGCTAGACACCATATATTTT.

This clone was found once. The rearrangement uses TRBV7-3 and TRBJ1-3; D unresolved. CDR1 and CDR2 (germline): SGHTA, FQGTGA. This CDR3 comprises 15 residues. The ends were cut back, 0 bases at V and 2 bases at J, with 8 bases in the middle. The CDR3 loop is CASSLTGSPGNTIYF. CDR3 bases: TGTGCCAGCAGCTTAACCGGGTCCCCTGGAAACACCATATATTTT.

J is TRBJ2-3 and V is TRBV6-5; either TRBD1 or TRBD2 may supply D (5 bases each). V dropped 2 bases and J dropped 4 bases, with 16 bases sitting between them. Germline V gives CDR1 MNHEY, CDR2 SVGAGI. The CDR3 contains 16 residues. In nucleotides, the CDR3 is TGTGCCAGCAGTTACGGTATTAAGAGGGGCGCAGATACGCAGTATTTT. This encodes CASSYGIKRGADTQYF.

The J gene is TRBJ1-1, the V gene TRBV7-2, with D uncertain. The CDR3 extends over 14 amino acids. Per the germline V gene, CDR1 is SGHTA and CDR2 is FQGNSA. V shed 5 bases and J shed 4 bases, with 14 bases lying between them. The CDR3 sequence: CASSVGLGLTEAFF. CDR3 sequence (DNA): TGTGCCAGCAGCGTGGGATTAGGACTCACTGAAGCTTTCTTT. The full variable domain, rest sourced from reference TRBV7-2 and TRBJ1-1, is GAGVSQSPSNKVTEKGKDVELRCDPISGHTALYWYRQSLGQGLEFLIYFQGNSAPDKSGLPSDRFSAERTGGSVSTLTIQRTQQEDSAVYLCASSVGLGLTEAFFGQGTRLTVV.

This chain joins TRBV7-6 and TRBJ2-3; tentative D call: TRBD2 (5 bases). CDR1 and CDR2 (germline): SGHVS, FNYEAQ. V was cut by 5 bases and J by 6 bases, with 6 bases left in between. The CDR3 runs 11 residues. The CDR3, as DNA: TGTGCCAGCAGCGGGAGTGATACGCAGTATTTT. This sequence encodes CASSGSDTQYF.

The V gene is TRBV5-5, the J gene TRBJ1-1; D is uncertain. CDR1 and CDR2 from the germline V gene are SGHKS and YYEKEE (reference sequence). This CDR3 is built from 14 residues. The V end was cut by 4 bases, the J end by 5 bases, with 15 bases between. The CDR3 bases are TGTGCCAGCAGCCCTGGACCGAGGGATACTGAAGCTTTCTTT. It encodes CASSPGPRDTEAFF. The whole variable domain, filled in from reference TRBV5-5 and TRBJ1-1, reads DAGVTQSPTHLIKTRGQQVTLRCSPISGHKSVSWYQQVLGQGPQFIFQYYEKEERGRGNFPDRFSARQFPNYSSELNVNALLLGDSALYLCASSPGPRDTEAFFGQGTRLTVV.

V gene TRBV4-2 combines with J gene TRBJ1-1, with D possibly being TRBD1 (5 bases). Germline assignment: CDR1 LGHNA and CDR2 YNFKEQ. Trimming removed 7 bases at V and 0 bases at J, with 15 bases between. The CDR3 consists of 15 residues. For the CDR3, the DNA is TGTGCCAGCACCCAGGGACGGAACCTGAACACTGAAGCTTTCTTT. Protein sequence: CASTQGRNLNTEAFF.

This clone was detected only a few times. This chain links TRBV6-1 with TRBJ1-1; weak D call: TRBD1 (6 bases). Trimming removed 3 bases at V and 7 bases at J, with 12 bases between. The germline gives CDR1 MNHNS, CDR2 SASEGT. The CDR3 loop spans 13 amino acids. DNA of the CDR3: TGTGCCAGCAGTGACCGGACAGCTCATGAAGCTTTCTTT. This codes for CASSDRTAHEAFF.

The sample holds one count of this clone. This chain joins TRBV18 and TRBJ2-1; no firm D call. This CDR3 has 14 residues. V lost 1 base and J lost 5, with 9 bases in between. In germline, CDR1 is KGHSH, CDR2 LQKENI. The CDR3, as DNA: TGTGCCAGCTCACCACGTCAAGCCGACAATGAGCAGTTCTTC. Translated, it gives CASSPRQADNEQFF.

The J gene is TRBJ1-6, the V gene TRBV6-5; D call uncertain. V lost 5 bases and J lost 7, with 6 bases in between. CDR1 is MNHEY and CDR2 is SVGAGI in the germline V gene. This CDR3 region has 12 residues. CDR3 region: CASSPGNSPLHF. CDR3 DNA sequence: TGTGCCAGCAGTCCCGGGAATTCACCCCTCCACTTT.

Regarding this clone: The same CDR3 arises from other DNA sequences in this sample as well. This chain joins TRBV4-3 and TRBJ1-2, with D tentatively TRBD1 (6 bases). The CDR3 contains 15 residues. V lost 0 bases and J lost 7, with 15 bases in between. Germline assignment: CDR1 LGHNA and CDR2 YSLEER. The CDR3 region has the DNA TGCGCCAGCAGCCAAGATAATAGGGGGAACGGTGGCTACACCTTC. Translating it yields CASSQDNRGNGGYTF.

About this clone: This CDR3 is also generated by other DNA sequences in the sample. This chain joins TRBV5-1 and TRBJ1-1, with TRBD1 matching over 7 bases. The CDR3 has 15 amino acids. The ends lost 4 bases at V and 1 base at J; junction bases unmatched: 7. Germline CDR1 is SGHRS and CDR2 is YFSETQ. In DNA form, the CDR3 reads TGCGCCAGCAGCCTACGGACAGGACCGAACACTGAAGCTTTCTTT. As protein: CASSLRTGPNTEAFF.

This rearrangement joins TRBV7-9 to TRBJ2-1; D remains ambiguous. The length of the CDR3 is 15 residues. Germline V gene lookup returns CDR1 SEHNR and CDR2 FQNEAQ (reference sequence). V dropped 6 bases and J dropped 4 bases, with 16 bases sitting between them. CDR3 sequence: CASRRSGDSYNEQFF. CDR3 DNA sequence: TGTGCCAGCAGGAGGTCGGGCGACTCATACAATGAGCAGTTCTTC.

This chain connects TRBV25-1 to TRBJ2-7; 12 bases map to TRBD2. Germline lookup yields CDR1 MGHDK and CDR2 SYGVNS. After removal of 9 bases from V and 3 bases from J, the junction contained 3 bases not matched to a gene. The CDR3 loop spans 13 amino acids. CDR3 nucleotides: TGTGCCAGTCGGACTAGCGGGAACTACGAGCAGTACTTC. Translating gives CASRTSGNYEQYF.

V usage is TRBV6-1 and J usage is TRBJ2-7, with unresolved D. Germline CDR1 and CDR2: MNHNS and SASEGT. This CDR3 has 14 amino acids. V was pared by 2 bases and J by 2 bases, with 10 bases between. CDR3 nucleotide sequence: TGTGCCAGCAGTGAATTGGCGGTTACCTACGAGCAGTACTTC. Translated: CASSELAVTYEQYF.

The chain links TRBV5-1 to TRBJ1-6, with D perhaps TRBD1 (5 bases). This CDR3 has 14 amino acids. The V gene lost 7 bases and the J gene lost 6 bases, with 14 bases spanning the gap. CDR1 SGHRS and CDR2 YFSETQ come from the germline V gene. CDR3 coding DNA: TGCGCCAGCCGCGGTGCAGGGTCTAATTCACCCCTCCACTTT. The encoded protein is CASRGAGSNSPLHF. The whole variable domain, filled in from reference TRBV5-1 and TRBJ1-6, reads KAGVTQTPRYLIKTRGQQVTLSCSPISGHRSVSWYQQTPGQGLQFLFEYFSETQRNKGNFPGRFSGRQFSNSRSEMNVSTLELGDSALYLCASRGAGSNSPLHFGNGTRLTVT.